This is a list of T cell receptor beta chains from one sample in a study of blood T cell repertoires in COVID-19. Clones were sequenced by immunoSEQ multiplex PCR, and TCRdb holds only the in-frame ones, with some missing. The table lists approximately 250,000 clones, about nine tenths of them singletons. The sequenced sample consisted of peripheral blood. These receptors came from a man aged 30 to 45 who had recovered from COVID-19. Both conserved end residues are trimmed from each CDR3.

cdr3_aa	v_call	j_call
ASGGPGGYT	TRBV19	TRBJ1-2
ASSLGGEGNYGYT	TRBV27	TRBJ1-2
ASSPTQGAEGHGYT	TRBV18	TRBJ1-2
ASSSDRGNTEAF	TRBV7-2	TRBJ1-1
ASLVGDTEAF	TRBV7-9	TRBJ1-1
ASSLRDRKSNTEAF	TRBV5-1	TRBJ1-1
ASSWTGGAYEQY	TRBV5-4	TRBJ2-7
ASSKEARRIDPSSYEQY	TRBV21-1	TRBJ2-7
ASSRGNTGELF	TRBV3-1/TRBV3-2	TRBJ2-2
ASSFKGLDTQY	TRBV7-9	TRBJ2-3
ASSPDPNRKDGYT	TRBV11-2	TRBJ1-2
ASSPDRNQPQH	TRBV9	TRBJ1-5
ASSSLGSWDSPLH	TRBV5-1	TRBJ1-6
ASSLSTVGGGYT	TRBV5-5	TRBJ1-2
ASSQDHETQY	TRBV3-1/TRBV3-2	TRBJ2-5
ASSLGYEGASSNQPQH	TRBV7-8	TRBJ1-5
ASSPRGGGQPQH	TRBV27	TRBJ1-5
ASSLVTGSYEQY	TRBV7-6	TRBJ2-7
ASSPGVDDQPQH	TRBV7-8	TRBJ1-5
ASSMLLGAPRNSGANVLT	TRBV19	TRBJ2-6
ASSQAAGASPGELF	TRBV4-3	TRBJ2-2
ASSQELATYTDTQY	TRBV4-2	TRBJ2-3
SVDVRVSTEAF	TRBV29-1	TRBJ1-1
ASSYSIRGNYGYT	TRBV6-5	TRBJ1-2
ASSSSPTSGFNTGELF	TRBV5-1	TRBJ2-2
ASSDSLGVLRVVLHEQY	TRBV6-4	TRBJ2-7
ASSGLAGGPYPGTQY	TRBV11-2	TRBJ2-5
ASSYSNGLRTEAF	TRBV6-5	TRBJ1-1
ASSPRSVAGGRTDTQY	TRBV18	TRBJ2-3
ATRPSGGSYNEQF	TRBV24-1	TRBJ2-1
ASSQSQQETQY	TRBV2	TRBJ2-5
ASSPGVTKETQY	TRBV5-4	TRBJ2-5
ASSLVQGGTEAF	TRBV7-2	TRBJ1-1
ASSGTGGYEQY	TRBV2	TRBJ2-7
ASRGLVEAF	TRBV2	TRBJ1-1
ASGGQNNEQF	TRBV6-5	TRBJ2-1